These 26 T cell receptor beta chains were all obtained from the same sample, sequenced in a study of blood T cell repertoires in COVID-19. This table comes from immunoSEQ multiplex PCR, and its TCRdb copy is limited to in-frame clones, with some not included. The sample consists of 330,000 or so clones, around 90% of them appearing once. Material: peripheral blood. These receptors were taken from a woman between 55 and 75 years old with COVID-19, enrolled during active disease.

The rearrangement joins TRBV18 to TRBJ2-5; 8 bases agree with TRBD2. There are 16 residues in the CDR3. Germline V gives CDR1 KGHSH, CDR2 LQKENI. The V segment lost 3 bases and the J segment 5 bases; nucleotides outside the gene matches: 11. DNA for the CDR3: TGTGCCAGCTCACCGAAAGGACTAGCTGGCGCGGAGACCCAGTACTTC. This sequence encodes CASSPKGLAGAETQYF.

The chain links TRBV4-1 to TRBJ1-1; 7 bases are a match to TRBD1. Trimming cost V 4 bases and J 6 bases; bases outside gene matches: 14. CDR1 is MGHRA, CDR2 YSYEKL, per germline. This CDR3 is built from 16 residues. This CDR3 is CASSPPVTGDRAEAFF. The CDR3 nucleotides are TGCGCCAGCAGCCCCCCGGTTACAGGGGATAGGGCTGAAGCTTTCTTT.

The chain is built from TRBV18 and TRBJ1-1; TRBD1 matches at 8 bases. The CDR3 is 14 amino acids. Germline CDR1 reads KGHSH; CDR2 reads LQKENI. V was pared by 3 bases and J by 5 bases, with 5 bases of the junction left unmatched. The CDR3 spells CASSPTTGETEAFF. CDR3 bases: TGTGCCAGCTCACCCACGACAGGGGAAACTGAAGCTTTCTTT.

The genes are TRBV10-3 and TRBJ2-3, with TRBD1 as a possible D gene (5 bases). The CDR3 runs 14 residues. The germline V gene encodes CDR1 ENHRY and CDR2 SYGVKD. V lost 0 bases to trimming and J lost 6 bases, with 10 bases between them. CDR3 in amino acids: CAISESRASDTQYF. The CDR3 region has the DNA TGTGCCATCAGTGAGTCCAGGGCTAGTGATACGCAGTATTTT.

The chain recombines TRBV14 with TRBJ1-1; D possibly corresponds to TRBD1 (5 bases). Germline V gene sequence: CDR1 SGHDN, CDR2 FVKESK. Trimming left V 4 bases short and J 7 bases short, with 10 bases between. The CDR3 extends over 12 amino acids. In nucleotides, the CDR3 is TGTGCCAGCAGCCTTCAGGGATATGAAGCTTTCTTT. Its protein product is CASSLQGYEAFF.

V gene TRBV3-1 (or the pseudogene TRBV3-2) combines with J gene TRBJ1-2; D call uncertain. This CDR3 spans 12 amino acids. The V gene's germline CDR1 is LGHDT and CDR2 YNNKEL (reference sequence). Trimming cost V 3 bases and J 6 bases, with 8 bases left between them. CDR3 amino acids: CASSQGINGYTF. The CDR3 region has the DNA TGTGCCAGCAGCCAGGGCATCAATGGCTACACCTTC.

The chain employs TRBV11-2 and TRBJ1-2, with 7 bases fitting TRBD1. CDR1 is SGHAT and CDR2 is FQNNGV in the germline V gene. Trimming cost V 5 bases and J 4 bases; bases outside gene matches: 7. The CDR3 contains 14 residues. CDR3 residues: CASSPETGPYGYTF. Here the CDR3 DNA reads TGTGCCAGCAGCCCCGAGACAGGGCCCTATGGCTACACCTTC.

This clone has a single count. The V gene is TRBV7-2, the J gene TRBJ2-7; tentatively, D is TRBD1 (5 bases). The CDR3 runs to 14 residues. Trimming left V 4 bases short and J 0 bases short, with 10 bases between. Germline CDR1 and CDR2: SGHTA and FQGNSA. CDR3 protein: CASSSDSSSYEQYF. The DNA of the CDR3 is TGTGCCAGCAGCTCAGACAGTAGCTCCTACGAGCAGTACTTC. The full variable domain, with the rest looked up from reference TRBV7-2 and TRBJ2-7, is GAGVSQSPSNKVTEKGKDVELRCDPISGHTALYWYRQSLGQGLEFLIYFQGNSAPDKSGLPSDRFSAERTGGSVSTLTIQRTQQEDSAVYLCASSSDSSSYEQYFGPGTRLTVT.

V gene TRBV7-2 combines with J gene TRBJ2-5; D is undetermined. V lost 4 bases and J lost 4, with 7 bases in between. Germline V gene data show CDR1 as SGHTA and CDR2 as FQGNSA. The CDR3 runs to 12 residues. In DNA, the CDR3 is TGTGCCAGCAGCTCGACGGGAGAGACCCAGTACTTC. Its protein is CASSSTGETQYF. Filled out from reference TRBV7-2 and TRBJ2-5, the complete variable domain reads GAGVSQSPSNKVTEKGKDVELRCDPISGHTALYWYRQSLGQGLEFLIYFQGNSAPDKSGLPSDRFSAERTGGSVSTLTIQRTQQEDSAVYLCASSSTGETQYFGPGTRLLVL.

V and J are TRBV27 and TRBJ2-2, with 10 bases lining up with TRBD2. CDR3 length: 17 amino acids. V shed 3 bases and J 5 bases; nucleotides not matched to a gene: 9. Germline lookup yields CDR1 MNHEY and CDR2 SMNVEV (reference sequence). The CDR3 loop is CASSFTSGALSTGELFF. CDR3 coding DNA: TGTGCCAGCAGTTTTACTAGCGGGGCCCTATCAACCGGGGAGCTGTTTTTT.

In the case of this clone: At one end the junction does not follow the germline gene, possibly because of a read error. The V and J genes are TRBV19 and TRBJ1-5; possible D gene TRBD1, 5 bases. CDR3 length: 13 amino acids. CDR1 and CDR2 from the germline V gene are LNHDA and SQIVND (reference sequence). DNA for the CDR3: TGTGCCAGTAGTGTAGACAGAAATCAGCCCCAGCATTTT. Its translation is CASSVDRNQPQHF.

The CDR3 bases are TGTGCCAGCAGACCCGCCGGAGAATATGGCTACACCTTC. Residues: CASRPAGEYGYTF. This chain links TRBV6-5 with TRBJ1-2; D is uncertain. V was clipped by 6 bases and J by 5 bases, with 13 bases between them. Germline loops: CDR1 MNHEY, CDR2 SVGAGI. This CDR3 region has 13 residues.

This clone was observed a handful of times. Other DNA variants within this sample encode the same CDR3. The V and J genes are TRBV9 and TRBJ2-5, with 10 bases matching TRBD2. Germline CDR1 SGDLS, CDR2 YYNGEE. Losses at the gene ends were 2 bases for V and 4 bases for J; bases not matched to a gene: 8. This CDR3 has 16 amino acids. The CDR3 region is CASSVAGAGGGETQYF. The CDR3 DNA sequence: TGTGCCAGCAGCGTCGCGGGAGCGGGGGGGGGAGAGACCCAGTACTTC.

The chain has TRBV19 and TRBJ2-2; 7 bases agree with TRBD1. V gave up 7 bases and J gave up 1 base; unmatched junction bases: 3. Germline lookup yields CDR1 LNHDA and CDR2 SQIVND (reference sequence). There are 14 residues in the CDR3. CDR3 residues: CASIRTGNTGELFF. The DNA for the CDR3 is TGTGCCAGTATTAGGACAGGGAACACCGGGGAGCTGTTTTTT.

The V call is TRBV5-6, the J call TRBJ1-2, with D unclear. Trimming took 4 bases from V and 4 from J, leaving 14 bases between them. The V gene's germline CDR1 is SGHDT and CDR2 YYEEEE. The length of the CDR3 is 14 residues. CDR3 sequence reads: CASSPRLKLYGYTF. The DNA for the CDR3 is TGTGCCAGCAGCCCGAGACTGAAACTCTATGGCTACACCTTC. Full variable domain (outside the CDR3, taken from reference TRBV5-6 and TRBJ1-2): DAGVTQSPTHLIKTRGQQVTLRCSPKSGHDTVSWYQQALGQGPQFIFQYYEEEERQRGNFPDRFSGHQFPNYSSELNVNALLLGDSALYLCASSPRLKLYGYTFGSGTRLTVV.

This clone was found once. The genes are TRBV6-5 and TRBJ2-7, with D possibly TRBD1 on 6 matching bases. The V gene lost 3 bases and the J gene lost 2 bases, with 11 bases spanning the gap. Germline V lookup: CDR1 MNHEY, CDR2 SVGAGI. The CDR3 is 14 residues long. The CDR3 DNA is TGTGCCAGCAGTTATAACAGGGACCCCTACGAGCAGTACTTC. Translated: CASSYNRDPYEQYF.

This sequence joins TRBV5-6 and TRBJ2-5, with 9 bases fitting TRBD2. The CDR3 is 15 amino acids. Germline V gives CDR1 SGHDT, CDR2 YYEEEE. V shed 2 bases and J 1 base; nucleotides not matched to a gene: 3. The CDR3 region is CASSFPSGVQETQYF. The CDR3 DNA reads as TGTGCCAGCAGCTTTCCTAGCGGGGTCCAAGAGACCCAGTACTTC.

J is TRBJ2-1 and V is TRBV10-3; the D is unclear. V dropped 5 bases and J dropped 8 bases, with 13 bases sitting between them. The CDR3 loop spans 13 amino acids. Germline CDR1 and CDR2: ENHRY and SYGVKD. CDR3 in DNA: TGTGCCATCAGTTCCCTGATGGCCTATGAGCAGTTCTTC. Translating it yields CAISSLMAYEQFF.

The V and J genes are TRBV2 and TRBJ1-4; 11 nucleotides line up with TRBD1. The junction had 7 bases not matched to a gene; V was cut back by 8 bases and J by 8 bases. Germline assignment: CDR1 SNHLY and CDR2 FYNNEI. This CDR3 region has 14 residues. Here the CDR3 DNA reads TGTGCCAGCGGTGGGGGACAGGGGGTCGAAAAACTGTTTTTT. Encoded protein: CASGGGQGVEKLFF.

This chain connects TRBV29-1 to TRBJ1-2, with TRBD1 identical over 7 bases. Germline V lookup: CDR1 SQVTM, CDR2 ANQGSEA. J gave up 4 bases and V 6 bases, and 14 bases lay outside the gene matches. The CDR3 extends over 15 amino acids. The DNA of the CDR3 is TGCAGCGTCTCCGGGACAGCCAGTTTTTCCTATGGCTACACCTTC. This codes for CSVSGTASFSYGYTF.

The chain uses TRBV6-4 and TRBJ1-6; no clear D gene. V shed 10 bases and J shed 9 bases, with 7 bases lying between them. Germline-derived CDR1 and CDR2 are MRHNA and SNTAGT. The CDR3 is 10 residues long. This CDR3 is CATQASPLHF. CDR3 coding DNA: TGTGCCACCCAAGCTTCACCCCTCCACTTT.

The chain employs TRBV7-9 and TRBJ1-2; no clear D. CDR3 length: 16 amino acids. V dropped 4 bases and J dropped 0 bases, with 15 bases sitting between them. The germline gives CDR1 SEHNR, CDR2 FQNEAQ (reference sequence). The CDR3 is CASSSPHWESNYGYTF. The CDR3 DNA sequence: TGTGCCAGCAGCTCTCCCCACTGGGAGTCTAACTATGGCTACACCTTC.

The V call is TRBV27, the J call TRBJ1-2, with D perhaps matching TRBD1 (5 bases). V lost 1 base and J lost 5, with 8 bases in between. From germline, CDR1 is MNHEY and CDR2 SMNVEV (reference sequence). The CDR3 totals 13 residues. In DNA form, the CDR3 reads TGTGCCAGCAGTTTATTTCAGGGTTATGGCTACACCTTC. Its translation is CASSLFQGYGYTF.

This clone is a singleton in its sample. The rearrangement links TRBV11-3 to TRBJ2-3; D is possibly TRBD1 (5 bases). CDR1 SGHNT and CDR2 YENEEA come from the germline V gene. The V end lost 5 bases, the J end lost 0 bases, and 15 bases lay between the germline ends. This CDR3 is built from 16 residues. The CDR3 nucleotides read TGTGCCAGCAGCCTGGGGCTGCGGATAAGCACAGATACGCAGTATTTT. Translated: CASSLGLRISTDTQYF.

V usage is TRBV18 and J usage is TRBJ2-7; D ambiguous. The CDR3 contains 14 residues. The germline V and J ends were trimmed by 6 bases and 2 bases, with 14 bases remaining between them. CDR1 and CDR2 (germline): KGHSH, LQKENI. Here the CDR3 reads CASSFGSLTYEQYF. The CDR3 DNA is TGTGCCAGCTCCTTCGGTAGCCTCACCTACGAGCAGTACTTC.

The J gene is TRBJ1-1, the V gene TRBV5-6; TRBD1 matches 10 bases. Germline loops: CDR1 SGHDT, CDR2 YYEEEE. J was trimmed by 0 bases and V by 4 bases; bases with no gene match: 3. The CDR3 spans 15 residues. The CDR3 is CASSPDRGLNTEAFF. The CDR3 DNA reads TGTGCCAGCAGCCCAGACAGGGGGCTGAACACTGAAGCTTTCTTT. Variable domain in full (rest from reference TRBV5-6 and TRBJ1-1): DAGVTQSPTHLIKTRGQQVTLRCSPKSGHDTVSWYQQALGQGPQFIFQYYEEEERQRGNFPDRFSGHQFPNYSSELNVNALLLGDSALYLCASSPDRGLNTEAFFGQGTRLTVV.